This TCR beta chain is drawn from a study of shared clonotypes between healthy human individuals. Points from the study as a whole: An expected dependence of interdonor clonotype sharing on sequencing depth was noted.

From germline, CDR1 is SNHLY and CDR2 FYNNEI. The length of the CDR3 is 16 residues. V was cut by 2 bases and J by 1 base, with 12 bases left in between. About this clone itself: Its antigen is unknown.

Assay: immunoSEQ multiplex PCR; the TCRdb copy retains only in-frame clones and omits some. Of hundreds of thousands of clones in the sample, roughly 70% were seen once. The chain couples TRBV2 to TRBJ1-5; tentatively, D is TRBD1 (5 bases). The clonotype originates from a woman in her 30s in good health. Source material: memory CD4+ T cells sorted from blood. The subset was: CD45RA-negative fraction. CDR3 sequence reads: CASSERGWGSNQPQHF. The CDR3 DNA follows: TGTGCCAGCAGTGAACGAGGCTGGGGCAGCAATCAGCCCCAGCATTTT. Based on the CDR3 plus reference TRBV2 and TRBJ1-5, the full variable domain is EPEVTQTPSHQVTQMGQEVILRCVPISNHLYFYWYRQILGQKVEFLVSFYNNEISEKSEIFDDQFSVERPDGSNFTLKIRSTKLEDSAMYFCASSERGWGSNQPQHFGDGTRLSIL.